The clone carrying this T cell receptor (beta chain) was detected only once. This record belongs to a study of blood T cell repertoires in COVID-19. Across the whole study: Donors in the United States, Italy and Spain gave samples during acute or convalescent COVID-19.

The CDR3 sequence is 14 residues long. Germline CDR1 and CDR2: MNHEY and SMNVEV (reference sequence). The V gene lost 7 bases and the J gene lost 2 bases, with 14 bases spanning the gap. As processed by the authors: The assay estimated nucleated cells by amplifying reference gene primers. Generated by immunoSEQ multiplex PCR, the TCRdb table keeps only in-frame clones and is missing some. That table gives V, J and clone size, and the DNA gave D and trimming. The table lists fewer than 400,000 clones, over 70% of them singletons. The origin of this receptor is a young man with active or convalescent COVID-19. The source material was peripheral blood. The chain couples TRBV27 to TRBJ1-1, with D maybe TRBD1 (5 bases). The CDR3 is CASTQTALNTEAFF. Here the CDR3 DNA reads TGTGCCAGCACTCAGACAGCCTTAAACACTGAAGCTTTCTTT.